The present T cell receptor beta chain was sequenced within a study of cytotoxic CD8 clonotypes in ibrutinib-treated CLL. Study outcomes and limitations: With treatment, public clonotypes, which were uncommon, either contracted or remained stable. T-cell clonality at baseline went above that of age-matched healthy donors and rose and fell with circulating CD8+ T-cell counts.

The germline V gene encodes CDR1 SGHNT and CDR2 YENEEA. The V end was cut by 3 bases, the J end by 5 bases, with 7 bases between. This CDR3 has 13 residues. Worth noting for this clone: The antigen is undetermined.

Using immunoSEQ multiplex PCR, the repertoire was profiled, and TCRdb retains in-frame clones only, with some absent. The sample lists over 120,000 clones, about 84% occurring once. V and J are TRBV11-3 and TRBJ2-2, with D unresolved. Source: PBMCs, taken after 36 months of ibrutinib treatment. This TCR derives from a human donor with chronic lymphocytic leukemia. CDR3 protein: CASSFRGTGELFF. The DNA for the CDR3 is TGTGCCAGCAGCTTCCGAGGAACCGGGGAGCTGTTTTTT.